Below, 5 T cell receptor beta chains from the same sample are listed, as sequenced in a study of blood T cell repertoires in COVID-19. TCRdb's table, derived via immunoSEQ multiplex PCR, lists solely in-frame clones and lacks some. The data show about 50,000 clones, 89% seen once. Sequences were obtained from peripheral blood. Receptors originate from a human donor in a cohort sampled during active COVID-19.

The chain recombines TRBV7-9 with TRBJ2-7; 8 nucleotides agree with TRBD2. The CDR3 runs to 15 residues. The germline CDR1 and CDR2 sequences are SEHNR and FQNEAQ (reference sequence). V shed 1 base and J 2 bases; nucleotides not matched to a gene: 4. The CDR3 nucleotides are TGTGCCAGCAGCTTAGTGTCGGGACTAGCCTACGAGCAGTACTTC. This translates into CASSLVSGLAYEQYF.

This sequence joins TRBV27 and TRBJ2-1, with D maybe TRBD1 (6 bases). The CDR3 is made up of 14 amino acids. V shed 8 bases and J shed 8 bases, with 19 bases lying between them. The germline CDR1 and CDR2 sequences are MNHEY and SMNVEV (reference sequence). CDR3: CASSPKGEWYEQFF. DNA for the CDR3: TGTGCCAGCTCCCCGAAGGGGGAGTGGTATGAGCAGTTCTTC.

In its sample, this clone was seen once. This rearrangement joins TRBV6-2 or TRBV6-3 to TRBJ2-3; a possible D gene is TRBD2 (5 bases). Germline V CDR1 and CDR2: MNHEY, SVGEGT. V gave up 2 bases and J gave up 4 bases, with 13 bases separating them. The CDR3 totals 15 residues. CDR3 loop: CASSYASTRPDTQYF. In DNA, the CDR3 is TGTGCCAGCAGTTACGCCTCCACTAGGCCAGATACGCAGTATTTT.

CDR3: CASNAAFTDTQYF. The CDR3 coding sequence is TGTGCCAGCAATGCGGCCTTCACAGATACGCAGTATTTT. The chain combines TRBV12-3 or TRBV12-4 with TRBJ2-3; no definite D call. CDR3 length: 13 residues. V lost 7 bases, J lost 2 bases, and 10 bases lay in between.

The V call is TRBV30, the J call TRBJ2-1, with 10 bases that match TRBD2. CDR1 and CDR2 (germline): GTSNPN, SVGIG (reference sequence). The CDR3 consists of 15 residues. V lost 1 base and J lost 7; bases outside the gene matches: 7. The CDR3 loop reads CAWSGTRLAGNEQFF. DNA for the CDR3: TGTGCCTGGAGTGGAACTAGACTAGCGGGTAATGAGCAGTTCTTC.